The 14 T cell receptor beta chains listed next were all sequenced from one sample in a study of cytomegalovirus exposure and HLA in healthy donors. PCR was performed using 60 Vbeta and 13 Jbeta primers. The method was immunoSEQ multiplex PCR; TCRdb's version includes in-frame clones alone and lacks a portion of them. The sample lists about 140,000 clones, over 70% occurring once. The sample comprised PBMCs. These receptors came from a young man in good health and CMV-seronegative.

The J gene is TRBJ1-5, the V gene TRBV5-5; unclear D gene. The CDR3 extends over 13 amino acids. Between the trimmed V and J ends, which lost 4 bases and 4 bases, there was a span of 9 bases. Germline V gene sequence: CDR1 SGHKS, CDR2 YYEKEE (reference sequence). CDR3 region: CASSLSPNQPQHF. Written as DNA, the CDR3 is TGTGCCAGCAGCCTAAGCCCGAATCAGCCCCAGCATTTT.

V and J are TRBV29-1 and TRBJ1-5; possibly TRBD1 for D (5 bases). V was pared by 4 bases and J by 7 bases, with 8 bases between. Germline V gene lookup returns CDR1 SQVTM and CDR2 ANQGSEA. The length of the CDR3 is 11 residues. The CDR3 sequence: CSVGEGQPQHF. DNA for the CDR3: TGCAGCGTTGGGGAGGGGCAGCCCCAGCATTTT.

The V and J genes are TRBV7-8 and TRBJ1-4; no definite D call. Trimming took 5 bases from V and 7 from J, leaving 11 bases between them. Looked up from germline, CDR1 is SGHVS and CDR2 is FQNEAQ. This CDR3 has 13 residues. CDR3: CASSRSHFEKLFF. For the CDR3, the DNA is TGTGCCAGCAGCCGCTCACATTTTGAAAAACTGTTTTTT.

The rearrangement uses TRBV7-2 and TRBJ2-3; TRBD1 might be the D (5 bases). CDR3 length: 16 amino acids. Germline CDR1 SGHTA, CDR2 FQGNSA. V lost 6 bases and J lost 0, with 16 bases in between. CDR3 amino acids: CASSSSRVWSTDTQYF. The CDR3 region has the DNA TGTGCCAGCAGTTCCTCCAGGGTGTGGAGCACAGATACGCAGTATTTT.

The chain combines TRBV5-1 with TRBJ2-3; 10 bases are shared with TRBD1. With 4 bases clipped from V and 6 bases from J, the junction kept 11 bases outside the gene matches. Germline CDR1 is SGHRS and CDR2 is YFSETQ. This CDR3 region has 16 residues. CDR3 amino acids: CASSLGTGARSDTQYF. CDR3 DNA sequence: TGCGCCAGCAGCCTAGGGACAGGGGCCCGTTCGGATACGCAGTATTTT.

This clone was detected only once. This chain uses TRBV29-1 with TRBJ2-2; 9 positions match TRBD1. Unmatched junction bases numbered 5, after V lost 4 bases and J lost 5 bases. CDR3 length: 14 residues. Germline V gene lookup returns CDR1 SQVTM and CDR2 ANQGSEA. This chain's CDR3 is CSVGGTGRTGELFF. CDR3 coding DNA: TGCAGCGTTGGAGGGACAGGGAGAACCGGGGAGCTGTTTTTT.

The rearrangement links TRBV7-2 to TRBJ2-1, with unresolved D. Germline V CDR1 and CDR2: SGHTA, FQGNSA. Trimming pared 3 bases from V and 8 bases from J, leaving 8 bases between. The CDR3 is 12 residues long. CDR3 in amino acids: CASSFYPDEQFF. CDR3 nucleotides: TGTGCCAGCAGCTTTTATCCGGATGAGCAGTTCTTC.

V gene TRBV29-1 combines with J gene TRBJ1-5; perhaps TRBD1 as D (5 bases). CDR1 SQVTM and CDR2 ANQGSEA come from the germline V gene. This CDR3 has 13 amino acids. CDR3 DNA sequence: TGCTCCGTTGGGGGGGGACGCAATCAGCCCCAGCATTTT. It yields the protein CSVGGGRNQPQHF.

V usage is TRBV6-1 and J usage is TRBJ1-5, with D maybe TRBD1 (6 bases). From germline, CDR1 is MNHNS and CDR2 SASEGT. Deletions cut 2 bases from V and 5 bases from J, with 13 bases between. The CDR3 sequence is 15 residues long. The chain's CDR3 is CASSELGANYQPQHF. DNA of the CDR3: TGTGCCAGCAGTGAATTGGGGGCGAATTATCAGCCCCAGCATTTT.

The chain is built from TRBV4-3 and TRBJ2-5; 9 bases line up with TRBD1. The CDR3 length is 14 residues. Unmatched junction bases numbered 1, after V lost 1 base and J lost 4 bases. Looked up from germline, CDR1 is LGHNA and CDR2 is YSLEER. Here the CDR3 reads CASSQAGQGETQYF. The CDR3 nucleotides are TGCGCCAGCAGCCAAGCGGGACAGGGAGAGACCCAGTACTTC.

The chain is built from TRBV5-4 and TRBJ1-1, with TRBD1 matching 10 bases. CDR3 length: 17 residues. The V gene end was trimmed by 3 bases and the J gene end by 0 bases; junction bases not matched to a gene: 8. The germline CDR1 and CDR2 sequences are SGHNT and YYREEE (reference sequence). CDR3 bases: TGTGCCAGCAGCTCTGGGACAGGGGCTGATGTGAACACTGAAGCTTTCTTT. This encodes CASSSGTGADVNTEAFF.

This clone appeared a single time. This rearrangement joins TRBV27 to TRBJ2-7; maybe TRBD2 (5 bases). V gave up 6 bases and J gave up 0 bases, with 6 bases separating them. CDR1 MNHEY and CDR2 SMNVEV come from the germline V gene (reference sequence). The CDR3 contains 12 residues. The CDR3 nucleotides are TGTGCCAGCAGAGGGAGCTCCTACGAGCAGTACTTC. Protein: CASRGSSYEQYF.

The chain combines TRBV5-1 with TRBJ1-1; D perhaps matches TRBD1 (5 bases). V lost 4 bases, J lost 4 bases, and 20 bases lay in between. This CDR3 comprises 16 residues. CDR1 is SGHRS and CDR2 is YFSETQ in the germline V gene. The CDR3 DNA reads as TGCGCCAGCAGCCAACTACCTCAGGGCTCCGGCACTGAAGCTTTCTTT. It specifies CASSQLPQGSGTEAFF. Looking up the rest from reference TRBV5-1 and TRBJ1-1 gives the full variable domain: KAGVTQTPRYLIKTRGQQVTLSCSPISGHRSVSWYQQTPGQGLQFLFEYFSETQRNKGNFPGRFSGRQFSNSRSEMNVSTLELGDSALYLCASSQLPQGSGTEAFFGQGTRLTVV.

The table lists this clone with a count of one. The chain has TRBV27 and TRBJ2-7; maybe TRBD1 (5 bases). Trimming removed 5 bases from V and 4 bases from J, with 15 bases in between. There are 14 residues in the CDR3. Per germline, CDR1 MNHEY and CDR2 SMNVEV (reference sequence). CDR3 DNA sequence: TGTGCCAGCAGTCCGTCCATGACAGCTTACGAGCAGTACTTC. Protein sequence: CASSPSMTAYEQYF.